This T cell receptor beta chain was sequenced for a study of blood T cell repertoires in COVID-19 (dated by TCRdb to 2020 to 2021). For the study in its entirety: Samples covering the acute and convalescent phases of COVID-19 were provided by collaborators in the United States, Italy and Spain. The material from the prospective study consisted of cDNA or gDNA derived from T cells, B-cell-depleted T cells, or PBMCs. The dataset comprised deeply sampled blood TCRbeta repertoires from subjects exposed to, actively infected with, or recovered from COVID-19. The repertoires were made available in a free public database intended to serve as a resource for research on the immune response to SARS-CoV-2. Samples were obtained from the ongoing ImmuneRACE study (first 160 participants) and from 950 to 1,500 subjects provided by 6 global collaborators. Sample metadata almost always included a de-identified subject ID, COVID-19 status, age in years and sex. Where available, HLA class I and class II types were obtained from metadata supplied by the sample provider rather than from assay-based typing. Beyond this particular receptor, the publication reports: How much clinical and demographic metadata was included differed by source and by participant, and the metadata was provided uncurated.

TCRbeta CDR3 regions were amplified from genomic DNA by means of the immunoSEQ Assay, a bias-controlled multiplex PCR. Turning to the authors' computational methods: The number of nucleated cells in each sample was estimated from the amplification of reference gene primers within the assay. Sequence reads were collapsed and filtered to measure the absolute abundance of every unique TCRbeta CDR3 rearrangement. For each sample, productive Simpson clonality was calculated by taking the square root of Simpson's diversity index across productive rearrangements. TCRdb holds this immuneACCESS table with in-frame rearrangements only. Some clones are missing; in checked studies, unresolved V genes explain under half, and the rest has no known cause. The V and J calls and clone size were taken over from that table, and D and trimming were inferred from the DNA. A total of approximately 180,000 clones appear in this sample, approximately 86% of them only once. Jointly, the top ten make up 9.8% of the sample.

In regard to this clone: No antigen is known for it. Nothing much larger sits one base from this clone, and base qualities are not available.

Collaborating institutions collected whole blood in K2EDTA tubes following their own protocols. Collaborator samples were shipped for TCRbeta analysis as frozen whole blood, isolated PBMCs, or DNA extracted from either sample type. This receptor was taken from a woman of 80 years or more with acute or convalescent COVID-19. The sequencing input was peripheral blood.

The CDR3 reads CASSIAGRGEAFF. The DNA reads TGTGCCAGTAGTATTGCGGGGCGCGGGGAAGCTTTCTTT. The chain was built from TRBV19 and TRBJ1-1; a tentative D match to TRBD1 spans 5 bases. The germline V gene (reference sequence) specifies LNHDA as CDR1 and SQIVND as CDR2. Trimming takes 3 bases from V and 8 bases from J, and the germline ends sit 13 bases apart. The CDR3, cysteine through phenylalanine, is 13 amino acids long. Only the CDR3 part of the read is kept: 39 bases, read in frame from the first base.